The T cell receptor beta chain described here comes from a study of cytomegalovirus exposure and HLA in healthy donors. Notes on the study in general: A missense variant in DCLRE1C was later tied to TCR beta V- and J-gene trimming.

Germline CDR1 and CDR2: SEHNR and FQNEAQ (reference sequence). The CDR3 runs 12 residues. Trimming shortened V by 2 bases and J by 6 bases, and 8 bases separated the two germline ends. With 60 Vbeta and 13 Jbeta primers, the PCR was carried out. TCRdb's table, derived via immunoSEQ multiplex PCR, lists solely in-frame clones and lacks some. The data hold about 89,000 clones, with around four fifths observed a single time. Regarding this clone: Its antigen is unidentified.

The chain recombines TRBV7-9 with TRBJ2-7, with D unclear. Sample: PBMCs. The receptor was isolated from a male donor in good health and CMV-seronegative. Here the CDR3 DNA reads TGTGCCAGCAGCTTAAGATCGAGCGAGCAGTACTTC. This encodes CASSLRSSEQYF. The variable domain in full, completed from reference TRBV7-9 and TRBJ2-7, reads DTGVSQNPRHKITKRGQNVTFRCDPISEHNRLYWYRQTLGQGPEFLTYFQNEAQLEKSRLLSDRFSAERPKGSFSTLEIQRTEQGDSAMYLCASSLRSSEQYFGPGTRLTVT.